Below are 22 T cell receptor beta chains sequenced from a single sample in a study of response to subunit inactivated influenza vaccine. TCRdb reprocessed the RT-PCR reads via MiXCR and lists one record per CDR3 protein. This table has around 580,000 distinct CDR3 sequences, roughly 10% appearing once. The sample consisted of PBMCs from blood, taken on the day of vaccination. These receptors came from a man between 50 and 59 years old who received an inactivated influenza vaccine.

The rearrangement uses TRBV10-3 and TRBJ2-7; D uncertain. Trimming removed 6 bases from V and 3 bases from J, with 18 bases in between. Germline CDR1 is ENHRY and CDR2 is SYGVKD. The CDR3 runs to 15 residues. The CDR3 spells CAIRGTEVPIYEQYF. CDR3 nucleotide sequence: TGTGCCATCAGAGGAACAGAGGTTCCTATCTACGAGCAGTACTTC.

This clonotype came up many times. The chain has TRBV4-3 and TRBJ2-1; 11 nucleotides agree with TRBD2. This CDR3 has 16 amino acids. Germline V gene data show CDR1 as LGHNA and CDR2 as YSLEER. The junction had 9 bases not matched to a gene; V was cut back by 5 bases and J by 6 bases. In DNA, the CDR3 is TGCGCCAGCAGCTCCCGTTGGGGACTAGCGGCCAATGAGCAGTTCTTC. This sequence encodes CASSSRWGLAANEQFF.

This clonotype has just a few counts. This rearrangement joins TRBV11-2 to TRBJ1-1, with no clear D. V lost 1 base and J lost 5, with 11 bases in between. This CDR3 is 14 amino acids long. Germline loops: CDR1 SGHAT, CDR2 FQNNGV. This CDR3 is CASSLVQSRTEAFF. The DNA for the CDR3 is TGTGCCAGCAGCTTAGTACAGTCGAGGACTGAAGCTTTCTTT.

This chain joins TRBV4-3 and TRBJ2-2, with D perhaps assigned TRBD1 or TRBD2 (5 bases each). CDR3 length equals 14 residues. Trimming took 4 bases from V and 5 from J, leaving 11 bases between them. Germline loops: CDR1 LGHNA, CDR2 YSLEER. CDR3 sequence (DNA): TGCGCCAGCAGCCCTCGAGAGGGGACCGGGGAGCTGTTTTTT. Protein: CASSPREGTGELFF.

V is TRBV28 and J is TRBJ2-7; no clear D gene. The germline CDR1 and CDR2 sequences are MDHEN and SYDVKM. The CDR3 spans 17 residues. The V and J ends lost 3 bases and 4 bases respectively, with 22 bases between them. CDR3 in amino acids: CASSFPSLAAPRYEQYF. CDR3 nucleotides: TGTGCCAGCAGTTTCCCCTCGTTGGCAGCGCCCCGGTACGAGCAGTACTTC.

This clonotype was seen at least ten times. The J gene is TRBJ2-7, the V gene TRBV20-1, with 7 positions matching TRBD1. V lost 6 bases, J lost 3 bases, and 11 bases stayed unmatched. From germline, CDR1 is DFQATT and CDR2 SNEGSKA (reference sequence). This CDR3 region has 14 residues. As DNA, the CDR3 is TGCAGTGCGATCGACAGGGACAGTAGCTACGAGCAGTACTTC. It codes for CSAIDRDSSYEQYF.

CDR3 DNA sequence: TGTGCCAGCTCACCTCGAGGGGTAATAAACCAGCCCCAGCATTTT. Translating it yields CASSPRGVINQPQHF. The genes are TRBV18 and TRBJ1-5, with a possible D match to TRBD1 (5 bases). With 3 bases removed from V and 7 bases from J, the gap between germline ends came to 16 bases. This CDR3 contains 15 residues. Germline CDR1 is KGHSH and CDR2 is LQKENI. Combining the CDR3 with reference TRBV18 and TRBJ1-5 gives the whole variable domain NAGVMQNPRHLVRRRGQEARLRCSPMKGHSHVYWYRQLPEEGLKFMVYLQKENIIDESGMPKERFSAEFPKEGPSILRIQQVVRGDSAAYFCASSPRGVINQPQHFGDGTRLSIL.

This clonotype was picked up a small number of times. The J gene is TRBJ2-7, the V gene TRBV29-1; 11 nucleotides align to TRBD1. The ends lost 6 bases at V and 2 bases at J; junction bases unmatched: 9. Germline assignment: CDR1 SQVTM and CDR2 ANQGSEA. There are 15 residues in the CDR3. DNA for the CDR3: TGCAGCGTAGCCGGGACAGGGGGGACACCCTACGAGCAGTACTTC. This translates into CSVAGTGGTPYEQYF.

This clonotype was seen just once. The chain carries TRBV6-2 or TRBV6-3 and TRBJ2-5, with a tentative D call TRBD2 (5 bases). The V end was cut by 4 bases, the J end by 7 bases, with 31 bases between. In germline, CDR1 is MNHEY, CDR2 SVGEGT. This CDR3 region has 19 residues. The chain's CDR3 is CASSWAYSGPIVTGRTQYF. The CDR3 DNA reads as TGTGCCAGCAGTTGGGCCTACAGCGGACCGATCGTCACCGGTCGGACCCAGTACTTC.

Here the CDR3 DNA reads TGTGCCAGCAGTGACCCTTTGACAGGGGGCGACACCGGGGAGCTGTTTTTT. Protein: CASSDPLTGGDTGELFF. This rearrangement joins TRBV6-1 to TRBJ2-2; 10 positions match TRBD1. The ends lost 3 bases at V and 3 bases at J; junction bases unmatched: 7. CDR1 MNHNS and CDR2 SASEGT come from the germline V gene. The CDR3 is made up of 17 amino acids.

The CDR3 nucleotides are TGCGCCAGCAGCCATTCTCCCCGAGAGACAGCAAACACTGAAGCTTTCTTT. This codes for CASSHSPRETANTEAFF. The V gene is TRBV4-1, the J gene TRBJ1-1, with D tentatively TRBD1 (5 bases). Trimming took off 3 bases at V and 2 bases at J, with 19 bases between the two ends. Per germline, CDR1 MGHRA and CDR2 YSYEKL. This CDR3 comprises 17 residues.

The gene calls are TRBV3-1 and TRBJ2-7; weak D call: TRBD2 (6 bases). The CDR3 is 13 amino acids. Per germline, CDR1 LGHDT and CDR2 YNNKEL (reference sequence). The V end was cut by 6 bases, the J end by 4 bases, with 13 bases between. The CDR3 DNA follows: TGTGCCAGCAGAAGTGGCGGGGTTTACGAGCAGTACTTC. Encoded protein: CASRSGGVYEQYF.

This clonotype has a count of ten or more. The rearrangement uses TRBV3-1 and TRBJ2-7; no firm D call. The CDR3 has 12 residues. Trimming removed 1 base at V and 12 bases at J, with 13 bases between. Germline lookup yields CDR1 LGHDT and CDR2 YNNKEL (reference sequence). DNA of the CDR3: TGTGCCAGCAGCCAAGGGTCTCGTGGGCGGTACTTC. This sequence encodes CASSQGSRGRYF.

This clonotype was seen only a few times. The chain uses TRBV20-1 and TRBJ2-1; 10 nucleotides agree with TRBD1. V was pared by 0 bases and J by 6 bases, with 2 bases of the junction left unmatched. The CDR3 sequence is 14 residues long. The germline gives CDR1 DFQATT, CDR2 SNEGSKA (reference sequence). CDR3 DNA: TGCAGTGCTAGAGACGGGACAGGGGTCAATGAGCAGTTCTTC. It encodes CSARDGTGVNEQFF.

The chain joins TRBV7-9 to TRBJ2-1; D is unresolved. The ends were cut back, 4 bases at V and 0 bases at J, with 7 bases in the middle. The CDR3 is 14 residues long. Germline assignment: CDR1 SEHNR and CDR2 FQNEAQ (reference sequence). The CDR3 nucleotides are TGTGCCAGCAGCTCTTCGAGCTCCTACAATGAGCAGTTCTTC. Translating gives CASSSSSSYNEQFF.

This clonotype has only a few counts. The DNA of the CDR3 is TGCGCCAGCAGCCCTCGGGGGGGCCCCGCGAATACGCAGTATTTT. It codes for CASSPRGGPANTQYF. The rearrangement uses TRBV5-1 and TRBJ2-3; 8 bases line up with TRBD2. CDR1 and CDR2 (germline): SGHRS, YFSETQ. The CDR3 spans 15 residues. Germline trimming cut 4 bases from V and 7 bases from J; bases unmatched to any gene: 11.

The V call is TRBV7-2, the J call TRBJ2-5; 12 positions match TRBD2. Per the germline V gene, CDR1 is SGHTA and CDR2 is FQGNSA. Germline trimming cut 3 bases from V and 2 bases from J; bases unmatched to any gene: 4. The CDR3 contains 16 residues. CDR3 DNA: TGTGCCAGCAGCTTCTCGACTAGCGGGAGACAAGAGACCCAGTACTTC. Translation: CASSFSTSGRQETQYF.

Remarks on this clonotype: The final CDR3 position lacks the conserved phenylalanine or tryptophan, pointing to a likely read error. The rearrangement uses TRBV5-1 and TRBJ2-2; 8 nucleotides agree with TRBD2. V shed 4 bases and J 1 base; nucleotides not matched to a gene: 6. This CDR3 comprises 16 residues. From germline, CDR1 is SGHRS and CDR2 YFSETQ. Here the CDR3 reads CASSPTLAVNTGELFL. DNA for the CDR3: TGCGCCAGCAGCCCGACACTAGCGGTGAACACCGGGGAGCTGTTTCTT.

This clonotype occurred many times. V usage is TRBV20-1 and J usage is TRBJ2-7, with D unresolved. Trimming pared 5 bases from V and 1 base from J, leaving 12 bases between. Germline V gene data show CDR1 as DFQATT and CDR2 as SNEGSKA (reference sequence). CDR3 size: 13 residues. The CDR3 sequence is CSAVQKPSYEQYF. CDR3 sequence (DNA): TGCAGTGCTGTTCAGAAACCTTCCTACGAGCAGTACTTC.

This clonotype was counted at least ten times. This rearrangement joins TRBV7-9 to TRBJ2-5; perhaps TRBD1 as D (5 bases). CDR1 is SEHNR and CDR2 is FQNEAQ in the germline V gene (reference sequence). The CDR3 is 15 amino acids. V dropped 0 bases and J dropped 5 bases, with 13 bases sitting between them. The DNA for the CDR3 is TGTGCCAGCAGCTTAGCAGGGGTCGACTGGGAGACCCAGTACTTC. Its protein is CASSLAGVDWETQYF.

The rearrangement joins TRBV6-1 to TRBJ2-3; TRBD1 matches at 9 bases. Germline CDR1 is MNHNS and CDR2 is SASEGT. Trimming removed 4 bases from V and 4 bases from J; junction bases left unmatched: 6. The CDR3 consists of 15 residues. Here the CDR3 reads CASSGTGGWADTQYF. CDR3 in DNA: TGTGCCAGCAGTGGAACAGGGGGCTGGGCAGATACGCAGTATTTT.

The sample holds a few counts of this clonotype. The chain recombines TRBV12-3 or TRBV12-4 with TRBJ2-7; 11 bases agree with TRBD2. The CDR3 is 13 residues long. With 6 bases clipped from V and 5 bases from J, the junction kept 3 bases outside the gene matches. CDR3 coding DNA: TGTGCCAGCAGAGGACTAGCGGGCGACGAGCAGTACTTC. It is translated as CASRGLAGDEQYF.